This T cell receptor beta chain emerged from a study of CD8 T cells in Susac syndrome. Study-wide context: Blood was drawn from patients with Susac syndrome. At that point, they were therapy-naive, on corticosteroids, or on intravenous immunoglobulin alone.

The RNA, about 0.45 to 1 ug, was put through reverse transcription using random hexamers. One entry per CDR3 protein, called by TCRdb with MiXCR from the immunoSEQ multiplex PCR reads. Of 130,000 or so distinct CDR3 sequences in the sample, around 94% were seen once. V lost 6 bases and J lost 0, with 12 bases in between. This CDR3 is built from 14 residues. Germline CDR1 DFQATT, CDR2 SNEGSKA (reference sequence). The V call is TRBV20-1, the J call TRBJ2-1; D is unclear. The origin of this receptor is a human donor with Susac syndrome. Sequencing was performed on CD8+ T cells from PBMCs. Written as DNA, the CDR3 is TGCAGTGCGCGAGCTATGAGCTCCTACAATGAGCAGTTCTTC. Residues: CSARAMSSYNEQFF.